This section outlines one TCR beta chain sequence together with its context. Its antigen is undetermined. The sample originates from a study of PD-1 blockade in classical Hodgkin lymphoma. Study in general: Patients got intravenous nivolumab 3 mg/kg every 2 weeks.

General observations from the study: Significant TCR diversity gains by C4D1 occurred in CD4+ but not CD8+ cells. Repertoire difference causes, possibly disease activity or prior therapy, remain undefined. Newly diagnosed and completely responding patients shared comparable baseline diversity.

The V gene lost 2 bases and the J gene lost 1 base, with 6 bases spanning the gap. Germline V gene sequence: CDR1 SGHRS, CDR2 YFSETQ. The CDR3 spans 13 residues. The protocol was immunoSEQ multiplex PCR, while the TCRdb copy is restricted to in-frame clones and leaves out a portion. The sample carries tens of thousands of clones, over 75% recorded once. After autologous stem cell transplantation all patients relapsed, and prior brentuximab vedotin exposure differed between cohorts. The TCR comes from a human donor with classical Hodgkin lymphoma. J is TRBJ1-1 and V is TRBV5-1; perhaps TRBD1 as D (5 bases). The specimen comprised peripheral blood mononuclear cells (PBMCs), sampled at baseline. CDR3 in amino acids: CASSFQGNTEAFF. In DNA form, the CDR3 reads TGCGCCAGCAGCTTTCAGGGGAACACTGAAGCTTTCTTT.